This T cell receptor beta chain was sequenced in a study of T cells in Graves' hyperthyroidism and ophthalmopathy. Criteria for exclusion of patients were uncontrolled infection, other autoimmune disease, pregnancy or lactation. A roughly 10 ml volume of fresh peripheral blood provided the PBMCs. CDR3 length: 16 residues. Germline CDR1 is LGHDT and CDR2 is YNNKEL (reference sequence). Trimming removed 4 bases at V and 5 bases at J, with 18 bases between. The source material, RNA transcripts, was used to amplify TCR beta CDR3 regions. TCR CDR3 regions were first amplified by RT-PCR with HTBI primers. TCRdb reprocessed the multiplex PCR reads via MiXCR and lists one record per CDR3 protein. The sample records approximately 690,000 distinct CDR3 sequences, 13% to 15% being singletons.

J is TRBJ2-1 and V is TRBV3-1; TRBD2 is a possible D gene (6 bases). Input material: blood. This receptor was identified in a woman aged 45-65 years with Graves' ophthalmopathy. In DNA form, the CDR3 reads TGTGCCAGCAGCCTTACTCTTAGCGGAGCGGACAATGAGCAGTTCTTC. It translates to CASSLTLSGADNEQFF.